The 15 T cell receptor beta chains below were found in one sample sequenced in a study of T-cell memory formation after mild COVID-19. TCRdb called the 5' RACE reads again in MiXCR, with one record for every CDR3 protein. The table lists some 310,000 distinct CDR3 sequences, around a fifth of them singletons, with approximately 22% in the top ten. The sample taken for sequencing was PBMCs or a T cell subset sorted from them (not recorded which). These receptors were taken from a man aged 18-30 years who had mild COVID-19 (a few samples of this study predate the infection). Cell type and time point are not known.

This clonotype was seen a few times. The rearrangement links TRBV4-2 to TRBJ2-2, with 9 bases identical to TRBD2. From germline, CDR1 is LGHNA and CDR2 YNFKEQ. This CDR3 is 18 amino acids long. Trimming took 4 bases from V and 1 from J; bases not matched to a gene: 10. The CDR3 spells CASSPQLVAGENTGELFF. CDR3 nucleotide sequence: TGTGCCAGCAGCCCTCAACTTGTAGCGGGGGAGAACACCGGGGAGCTGTTTTTT.

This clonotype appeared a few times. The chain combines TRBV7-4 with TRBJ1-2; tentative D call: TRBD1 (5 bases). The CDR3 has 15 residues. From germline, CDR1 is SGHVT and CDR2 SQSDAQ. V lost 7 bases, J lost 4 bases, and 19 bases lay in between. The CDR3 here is CASITGGQGGYGYTF. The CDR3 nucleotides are TGTGCCAGCATCACCGGCGGGCAGGGCGGCTATGGCTACACCTTC. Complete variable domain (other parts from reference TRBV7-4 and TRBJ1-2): GAGVSQSPRYKVAKRGRDVALRCDSISGHVTLYWYRQTLGQGSEVLTYSQSDAQRDKSGRPSGRFSAERPERSVSTLKIQRTEQGDSAVYLCASITGGQGGYGYTFGSGTRLTVV.

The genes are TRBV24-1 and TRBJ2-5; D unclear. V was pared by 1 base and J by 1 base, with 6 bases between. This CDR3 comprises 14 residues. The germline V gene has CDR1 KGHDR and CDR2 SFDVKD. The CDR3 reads CATSDFQRQETQYF. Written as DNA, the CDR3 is TGTGCCACCAGTGATTTCCAGCGCCAAGAGACCCAGTACTTC.

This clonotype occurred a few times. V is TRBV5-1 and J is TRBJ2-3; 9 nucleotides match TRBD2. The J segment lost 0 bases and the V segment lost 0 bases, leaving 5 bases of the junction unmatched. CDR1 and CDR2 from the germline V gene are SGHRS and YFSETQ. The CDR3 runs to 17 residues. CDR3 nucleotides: TGCGCCAGCAGCTTGGAGGCTAGCGGGGCTAGCACAGATACGCAGTATTTT. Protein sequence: CASSLEASGASTDTQYF.

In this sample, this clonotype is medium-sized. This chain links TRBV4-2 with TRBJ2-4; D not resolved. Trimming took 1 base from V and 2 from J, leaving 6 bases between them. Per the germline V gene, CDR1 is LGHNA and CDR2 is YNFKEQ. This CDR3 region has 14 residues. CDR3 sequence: CASSQGASKNIQYF. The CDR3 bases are TGTGCCAGCAGCCAAGGGGCGTCCAAAAACATTCAGTACTTC.

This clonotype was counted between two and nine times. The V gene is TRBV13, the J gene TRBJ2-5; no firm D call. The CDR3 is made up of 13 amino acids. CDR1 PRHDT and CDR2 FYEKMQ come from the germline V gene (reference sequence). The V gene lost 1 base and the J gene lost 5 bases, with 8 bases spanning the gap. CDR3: CASSLAAMETQYF. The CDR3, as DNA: TGTGCCAGCAGCTTAGCAGCAATGGAGACCCAGTACTTC.

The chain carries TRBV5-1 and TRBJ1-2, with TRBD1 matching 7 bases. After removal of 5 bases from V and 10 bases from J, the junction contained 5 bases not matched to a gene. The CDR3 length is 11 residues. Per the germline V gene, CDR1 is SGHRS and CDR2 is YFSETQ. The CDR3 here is CASRQTGTYTF. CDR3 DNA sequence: TGCGCCAGCAGGCAGACAGGGACCTACACCTTC.

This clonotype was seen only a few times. CDR3 sequence (DNA): TGCGCCAGCAGGAGACTAGAAGAGGGAGAGACCCAGTACTTC. Amino acid sequence: CASRRLEEGETQYF. The chain is built from TRBV5-1 and TRBJ2-5; weak D call: TRBD2 (6 bases). The germline gives CDR1 SGHRS, CDR2 YFSETQ. CDR3 size: 14 residues. The V and J ends lost 5 bases and 4 bases respectively, with 15 bases between them.

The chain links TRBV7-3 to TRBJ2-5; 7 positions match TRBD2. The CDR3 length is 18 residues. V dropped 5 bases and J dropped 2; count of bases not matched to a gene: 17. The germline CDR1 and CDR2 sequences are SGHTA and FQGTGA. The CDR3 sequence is CASSPSLAPWGGQETQYF. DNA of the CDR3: TGTGCCAGCAGCCCATCCCTAGCCCCCTGGGGGGGTCAAGAGACCCAGTACTTC.

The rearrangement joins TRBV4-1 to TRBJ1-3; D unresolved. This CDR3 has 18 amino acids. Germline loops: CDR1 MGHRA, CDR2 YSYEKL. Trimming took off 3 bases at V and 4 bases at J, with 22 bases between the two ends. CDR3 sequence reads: CASSHALTGLRVGNTIYF. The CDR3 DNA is TGCGCCAGCAGCCACGCCTTGACGGGCCTAAGGGTCGGAAACACCATATATTTT.

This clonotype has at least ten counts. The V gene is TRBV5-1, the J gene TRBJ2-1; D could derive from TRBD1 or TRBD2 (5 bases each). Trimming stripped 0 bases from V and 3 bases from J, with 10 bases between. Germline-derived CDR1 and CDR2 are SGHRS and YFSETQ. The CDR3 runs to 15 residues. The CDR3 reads CASSLALGDYNEQFF. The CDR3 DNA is TGCGCCAGCAGCTTGGCACTGGGGGACTACAATGAGCAGTTCTTC.

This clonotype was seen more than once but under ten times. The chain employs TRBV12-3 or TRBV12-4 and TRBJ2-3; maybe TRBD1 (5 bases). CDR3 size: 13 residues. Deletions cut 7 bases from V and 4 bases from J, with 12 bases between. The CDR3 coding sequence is TGTGCCAGCATTTTCAGGGCGGCAGATACGCAGTATTTT. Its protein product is CASIFRAADTQYF.

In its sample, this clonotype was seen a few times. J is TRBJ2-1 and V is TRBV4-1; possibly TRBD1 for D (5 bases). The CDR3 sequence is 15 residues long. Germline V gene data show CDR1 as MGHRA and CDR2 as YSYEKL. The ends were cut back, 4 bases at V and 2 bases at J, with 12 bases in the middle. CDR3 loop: CASSPLQGPYNEQFF. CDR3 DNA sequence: TGCGCCAGCAGCCCACTCCAGGGTCCCTACAATGAGCAGTTCTTC.

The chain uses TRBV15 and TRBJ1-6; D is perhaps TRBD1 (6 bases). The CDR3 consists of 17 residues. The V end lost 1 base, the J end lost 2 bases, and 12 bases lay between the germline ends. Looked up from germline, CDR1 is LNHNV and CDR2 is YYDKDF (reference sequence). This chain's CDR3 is CATSRAPGQTYNSPLHF. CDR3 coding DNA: TGTGCCACCAGCAGAGCCCCAGGACAGACCTATAATTCACCCCTCCACTTT.

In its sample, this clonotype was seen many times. The DNA of the CDR3 is TGCAGTGCTAGAGATTTGGCGGGGCCCTACAATGAGCAGTTCTTC. Translating gives CSARDLAGPYNEQFF. The chain recombines TRBV20-1 with TRBJ2-1, with TRBD2 as a possible D gene (6 bases). The germline gives CDR1 DFQATT, CDR2 SNEGSKA (reference sequence). CDR3 size: 15 residues. V dropped 0 bases and J dropped 2 bases, with 11 bases sitting between them.